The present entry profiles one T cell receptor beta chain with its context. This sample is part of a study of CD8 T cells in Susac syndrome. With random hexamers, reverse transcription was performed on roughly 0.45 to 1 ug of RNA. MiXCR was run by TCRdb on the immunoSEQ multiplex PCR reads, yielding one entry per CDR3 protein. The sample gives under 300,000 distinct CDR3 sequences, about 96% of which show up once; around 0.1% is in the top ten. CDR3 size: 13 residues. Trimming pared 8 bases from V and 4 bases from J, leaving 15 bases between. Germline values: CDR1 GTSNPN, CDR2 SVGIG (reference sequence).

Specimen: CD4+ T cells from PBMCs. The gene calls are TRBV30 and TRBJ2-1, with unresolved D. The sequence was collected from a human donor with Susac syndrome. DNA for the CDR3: TGTGCCCTCCTCGCGCACCATTACAATGAGCAGTTCTTC. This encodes CALLAHHYNEQFF. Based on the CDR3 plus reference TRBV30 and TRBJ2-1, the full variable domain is SQTIHQWPATLVQPVGSPLSLECTVEGTSNPNLYWYRQAAGRGLQLLFYSVGIGQISSEVPQNLSASRPQDRQFILSSKKLLLSDSGFYLCALLAHHYNEQFFGPGTRLTVL.